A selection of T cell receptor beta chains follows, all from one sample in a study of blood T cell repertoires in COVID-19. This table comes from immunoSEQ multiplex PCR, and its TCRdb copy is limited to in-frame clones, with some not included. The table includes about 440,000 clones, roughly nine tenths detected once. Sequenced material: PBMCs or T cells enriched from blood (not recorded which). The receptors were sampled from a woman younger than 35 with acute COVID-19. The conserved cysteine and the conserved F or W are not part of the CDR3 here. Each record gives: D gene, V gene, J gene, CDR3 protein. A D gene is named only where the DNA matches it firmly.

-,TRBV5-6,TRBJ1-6,ASSLARVGSPLH
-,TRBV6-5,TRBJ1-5,ASSRTNFNQPQH
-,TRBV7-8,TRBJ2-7,ASSLSYGQIYEQY
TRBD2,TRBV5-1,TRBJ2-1,ASSRGGLASYNEQF
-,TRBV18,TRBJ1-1,ASSPRSSQGNTEAF
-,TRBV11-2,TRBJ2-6,ASNDRAGANVLT
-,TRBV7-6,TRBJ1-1,ASSSLGGLRTEAF
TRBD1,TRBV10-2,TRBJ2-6,ASSEGTVPRSNVLT
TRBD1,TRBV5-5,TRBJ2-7,ASSLQGAPYEQY
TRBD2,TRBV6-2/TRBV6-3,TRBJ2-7,ASSPRTSGSPSWEQY
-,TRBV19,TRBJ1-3,ASSTRASGNTIY
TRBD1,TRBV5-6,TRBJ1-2,ASSQGTGTGVFGYT
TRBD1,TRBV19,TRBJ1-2,ASTPGQRFYGYT
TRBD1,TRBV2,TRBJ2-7,ASSKDRGSYEQY
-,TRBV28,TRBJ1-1,ASSFHSGNTEAF
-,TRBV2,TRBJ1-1,ASCRQLEAF
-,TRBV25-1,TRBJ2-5,ASRGGVVETQY
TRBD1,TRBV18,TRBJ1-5,ASSPTGGNQPQH